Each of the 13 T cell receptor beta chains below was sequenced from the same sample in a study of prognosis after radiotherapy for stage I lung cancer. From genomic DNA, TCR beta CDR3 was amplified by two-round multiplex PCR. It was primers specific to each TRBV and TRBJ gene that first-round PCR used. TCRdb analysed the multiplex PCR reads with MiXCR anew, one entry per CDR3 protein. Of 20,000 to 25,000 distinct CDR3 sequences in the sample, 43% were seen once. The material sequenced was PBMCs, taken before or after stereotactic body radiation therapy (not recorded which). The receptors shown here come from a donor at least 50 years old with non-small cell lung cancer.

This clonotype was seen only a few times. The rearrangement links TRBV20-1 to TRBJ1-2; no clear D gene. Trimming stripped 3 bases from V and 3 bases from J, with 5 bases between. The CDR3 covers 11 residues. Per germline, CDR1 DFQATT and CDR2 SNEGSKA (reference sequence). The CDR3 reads CSASWDYGYTF. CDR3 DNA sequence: TGCAGTGCTAGTTGGGACTATGGCTACACCTTC.

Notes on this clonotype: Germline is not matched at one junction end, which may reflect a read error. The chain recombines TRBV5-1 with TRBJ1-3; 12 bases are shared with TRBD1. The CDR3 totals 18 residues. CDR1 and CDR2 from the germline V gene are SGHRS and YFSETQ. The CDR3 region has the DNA TGCGCCAGCAGCCTCCGGGACAGGGGGCCCCTCTCTGGGAACACCATATATTTT. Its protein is CASSLRDRGPLSGNTIYF.

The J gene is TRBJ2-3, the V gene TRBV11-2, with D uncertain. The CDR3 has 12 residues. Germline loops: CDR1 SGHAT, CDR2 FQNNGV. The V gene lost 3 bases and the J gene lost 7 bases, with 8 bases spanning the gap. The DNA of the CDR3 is TGTGCCAGCAGCTTGGCAGCCCATACGCAGTATTTT. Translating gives CASSLAAHTQYF.

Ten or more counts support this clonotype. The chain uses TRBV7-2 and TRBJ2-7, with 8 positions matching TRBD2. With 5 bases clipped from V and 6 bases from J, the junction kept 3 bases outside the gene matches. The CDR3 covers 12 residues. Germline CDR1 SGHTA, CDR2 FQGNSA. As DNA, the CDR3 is TGTGCCAGCAGCGGACTAGCCGGCGAGCAGTACTTC. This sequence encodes CASSGLAGEQYF.

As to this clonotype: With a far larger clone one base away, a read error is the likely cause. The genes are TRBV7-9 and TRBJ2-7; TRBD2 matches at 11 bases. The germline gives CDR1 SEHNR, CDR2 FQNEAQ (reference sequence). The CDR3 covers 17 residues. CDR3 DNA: TGTGCCAGCAGATTAGCTTTAGCGGGAGGGCGTAGCTGGGAGCAGTACTTC. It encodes CASRLALAGGRSWEQYF.

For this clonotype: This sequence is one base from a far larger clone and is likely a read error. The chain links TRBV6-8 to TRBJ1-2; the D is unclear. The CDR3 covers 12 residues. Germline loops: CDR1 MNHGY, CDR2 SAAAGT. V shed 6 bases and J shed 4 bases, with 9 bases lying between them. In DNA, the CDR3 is TGTGCCAGCAGGCTAGATCCCTATGGCTACACCTTC. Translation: CASRLDPYGYTF.

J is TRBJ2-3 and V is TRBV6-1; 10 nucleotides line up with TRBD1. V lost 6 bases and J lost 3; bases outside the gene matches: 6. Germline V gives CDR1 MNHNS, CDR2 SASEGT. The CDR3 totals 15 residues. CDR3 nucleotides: TGTGCCAGCAGCCAGACAGGGGGCGGGACAGATACGCAGTATTTT. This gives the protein CASSQTGGGTDTQYF.

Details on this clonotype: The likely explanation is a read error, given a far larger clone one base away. CDR3 coding DNA: TGTGCCAGCAGCTTGGAAGTAGGGGGCTCCCTCTATGTCTACACCTTC. Its protein product is CASSLEVGGSLYVYTF. The chain employs TRBV5-5 and TRBJ2-7, with 7 bases aligning to TRBD1. TRBJ1-2 explains the end of the DNA better; the J call may be wrong. There are 16 residues in the CDR3. Germline lookup yields CDR1 SGHKS and CDR2 YYEKEE (reference sequence).

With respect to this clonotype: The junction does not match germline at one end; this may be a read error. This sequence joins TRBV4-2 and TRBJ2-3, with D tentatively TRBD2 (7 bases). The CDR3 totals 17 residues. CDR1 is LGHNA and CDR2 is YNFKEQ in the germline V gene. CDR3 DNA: TGTGACAGCAGCCAAGATTTTGGCGGAGGGGGGGCCGATACGAAGTATTTT. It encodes CDSSQDFGGGGADTKYF.

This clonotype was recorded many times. This CDR3 is CASSPTVQNTGELFF. The CDR3 region has the DNA TGCGCCAGCAGCCCGACAGTGCAGAACACCGGGGAGCTGTTTTTT. The rearrangement joins TRBV5-1 to TRBJ2-2; D perhaps matches TRBD1 (5 bases). There are 15 residues in the CDR3. The ends were cut back, 4 bases at V and 1 base at J, with 11 bases in the middle. Germline-derived CDR1 and CDR2 are SGHRS and YFSETQ. Full variable domain (rest looked up from reference TRBV5-1 and TRBJ2-2): KAGVTQTPRYLIKTRGQQVTLSCSPISGHRSVSWYQQTPGQGLQFLFEYFSETQRNKGNFPGRFSGRQFSNSRSEMNVSTLELGDSALYLCASSPTVQNTGELFFGEGSRLTVL.

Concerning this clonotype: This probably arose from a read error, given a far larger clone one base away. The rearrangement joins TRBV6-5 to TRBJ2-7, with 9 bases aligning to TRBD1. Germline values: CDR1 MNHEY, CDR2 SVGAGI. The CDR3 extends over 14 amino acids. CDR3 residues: CASTKDRGSYEHYF. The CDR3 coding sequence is TGTGCCAGCACCAAGGACAGGGGATCCTACGAGCATTACTTC.

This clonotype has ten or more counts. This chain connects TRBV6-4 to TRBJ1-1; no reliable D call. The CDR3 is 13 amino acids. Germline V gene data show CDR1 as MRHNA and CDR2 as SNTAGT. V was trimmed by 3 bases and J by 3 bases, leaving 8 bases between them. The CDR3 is CASSERMDTEAFF. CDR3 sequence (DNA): TGTGCCAGCAGTGAGAGGATGGACACTGAAGCTTTCTTT.

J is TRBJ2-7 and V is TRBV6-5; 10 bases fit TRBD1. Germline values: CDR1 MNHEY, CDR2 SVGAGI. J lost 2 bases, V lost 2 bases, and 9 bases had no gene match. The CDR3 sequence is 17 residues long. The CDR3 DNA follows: TGTGCCAGCAGTTACCGGGACAGGGGACAAGATCCCTACGAGCAGTACTTC. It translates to CASSYRDRGQDPYEQYF.